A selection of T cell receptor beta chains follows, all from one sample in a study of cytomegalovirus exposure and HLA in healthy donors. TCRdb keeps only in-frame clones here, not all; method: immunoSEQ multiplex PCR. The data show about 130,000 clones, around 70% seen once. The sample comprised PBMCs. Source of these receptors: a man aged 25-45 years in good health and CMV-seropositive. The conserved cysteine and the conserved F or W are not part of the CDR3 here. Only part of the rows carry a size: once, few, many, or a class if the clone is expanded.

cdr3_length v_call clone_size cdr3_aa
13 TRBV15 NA ATRGGIAGEETQY
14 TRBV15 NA ATSDIYRGRVDGHT
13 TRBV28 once ASSFRNRGMPFTF
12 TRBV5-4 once ASSLAGINQPQH
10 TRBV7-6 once ASSLERDTQY
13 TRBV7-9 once ASSLRQGMDYGYT
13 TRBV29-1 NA SVEGPGTGGYGYT
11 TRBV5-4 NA ASSYRDSYEQY
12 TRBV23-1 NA ASRPGQGFHEQF
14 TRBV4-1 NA ASSQQSRLGQETQY
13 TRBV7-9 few ASSLERDRGSEQY
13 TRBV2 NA ASNRQGALGQPQH
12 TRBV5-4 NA ASSRTGEGETQY
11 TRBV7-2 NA ASSFSPLDTIY
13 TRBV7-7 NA ASSLTGGYLETQY
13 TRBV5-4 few ASSGRDIRTDTQY
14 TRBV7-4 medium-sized ASSPPSGENTGELF
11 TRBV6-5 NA ASSRQGSGELF
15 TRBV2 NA ASSPRGTESTNEKLF
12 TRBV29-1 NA SVPVGGARDTQY
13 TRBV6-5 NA ATQKSGMGTGELF
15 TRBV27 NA ASSLGKTGPSLDTQY
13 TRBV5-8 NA ASSNYRQDNYGYT
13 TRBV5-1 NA ASSVQGMGAYEQY
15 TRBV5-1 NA ASSLDPARGEAGELF
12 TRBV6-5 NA ASSSERGSYEQY
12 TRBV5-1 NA ASSLEAGAYEQY
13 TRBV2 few ASSDSATLNTEAF
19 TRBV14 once ASSSSRDRGPWVLSYTEAF
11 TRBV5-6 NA ASSSQEYNEQF
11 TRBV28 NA ASSFQANYGYT
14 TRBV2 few ASQKGDRFSSYEQY
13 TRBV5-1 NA ASSPQTGSSYEQY
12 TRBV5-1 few ASSLTQGGHGYT
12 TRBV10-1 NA ASSDHDTQETQY
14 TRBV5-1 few ASSLETSGSGNEQF